Each of the 32 T cell receptor beta chains below was sequenced from the same sample in a study of somatic mutations in cytotoxic T cells in rheumatoid arthritis. The method was immunoSEQ multiplex PCR; TCRdb's version includes in-frame clones alone and lacks a portion of them. The sample contains roughly 3,900 clones, 80% to 95% of which appear only once. The sample taken for sequencing was CD8+ T cells sorted from blood. The receptors shown here come from an older woman with rheumatoid arthritis.

This chain joins TRBV5-4 and TRBJ1-2; D is uncertain. The V end was cut by 3 bases, the J end by 6 bases, with 9 bases between. Germline CDR1 SGHNT, CDR2 YYREEE (reference sequence). There are 12 residues in the CDR3. CDR3 amino acids: CASSYRGDGYTF. The CDR3 DNA is TGTGCCAGCAGCTACCGCGGCGATGGCTACACCTTC. The full variable domain, with the rest looked up from reference TRBV5-4 and TRBJ1-2, is ETGVTQSPTHLIKTRGQQVTLRCSSQSGHNTVSWYQQALGQGPQFIFQYYREEENGRGNFPPRFSGLQFPNYSSELNVNALELDDSALYLCASSYRGDGYTFGSGTRLTVV.

The chain links TRBV27 to TRBJ1-6, with D unclear. CDR3 size: 18 residues. Trimming left V 5 bases short and J 5 bases short, with 22 bases between. Germline CDR1 and CDR2: MNHEY and SMNVEV (reference sequence). Here the CDR3 reads CASSPQTTVPGNNSPLHF. The CDR3 DNA reads as TGTGCCAGCAGTCCCCAAACAACAGTTCCCGGGAATAATTCACCCCTCCACTTT.

V gene TRBV6-6 combines with J gene TRBJ2-3; tentatively, D is TRBD2 (6 bases). V lost 7 bases to trimming and J lost 5 bases, with 16 bases between them. The CDR3 covers 14 residues. CDR1 and CDR2 (germline): MNHNY, SVGAGI (reference sequence). The CDR3, as DNA: TGTGCCAGCAACCAGGACTACCCCGGAGATACGCAGTATTTT. Amino acids: CASNQDYPGDTQYF.

This clone was recorded only once. This rearrangement joins TRBV4-1 to TRBJ1-5, with D possibly TRBD1 on 5 matching bases. From germline, CDR1 is MGHRA and CDR2 YSYEKL. The CDR3 is made up of 15 amino acids. Trimming shortened V by 3 bases and J by 7 bases, and 16 bases separated the two germline ends. CDR3 bases: TGCGCCAGCAGCCAGTTGGGGGGGTCCCAGCAGCCCCAGCATTTT. It translates to CASSQLGGSQQPQHF.

The V call is TRBV7-8, the J call TRBJ2-3; the match to TRBD2 covers 10 bases. Looked up from germline, CDR1 is SGHVS and CDR2 is FQNEAQ. J gave up 4 bases and V 5 bases, and 3 bases lay outside the gene matches. CDR3 length: 14 amino acids. The CDR3 here is CASSPSGGADTQYF. The CDR3 DNA reads TGTGCCAGCAGCCCCAGCGGGGGGGCAGATACGCAGTATTTT.

Only one count was recorded for this clone. The chain carries TRBV5-1 and TRBJ2-5; D is unclear. The V gene's germline CDR1 is SGHRS and CDR2 YFSETQ. V lost 0 bases to trimming and J lost 5 bases, with 11 bases between them. The CDR3 is 14 amino acids. CDR3 loop: CASSLENRLETQYF. CDR3 nucleotide sequence: TGCGCCAGCAGCTTGGAGAACCGGTTGGAGACCCAGTACTTC. Variable domain in full (rest from reference TRBV5-1 and TRBJ2-5): KAGVTQTPRYLIKTRGQQVTLSCSPISGHRSVSWYQQTPGQGLQFLFEYFSETQRNKGNFPGRFSGRQFSNSRSEMNVSTLELGDSALYLCASSLENRLETQYFGPGTRLLVL.

V gene TRBV7-6 combines with J gene TRBJ1-5; tentative D call: TRBD1 (5 bases). V was shortened by 5 bases and J by 6 bases, with 23 bases between the two germline ends. The CDR3 covers 17 residues. From germline, CDR1 is SGHVS and CDR2 FNYEAQ. The CDR3 is CASSPLGGSMLGQPQHF. The DNA of the CDR3 is TGTGCCAGCAGCCCCCTGGGGGGATCGATGTTGGGTCAGCCCCAGCATTTT.

Points on this clone: The junction differs from germline at one of its ends, possibly a read error. The DNA for the CDR3 is TGTGCCAGCAGCCAACGCAGGACTAGCGGGGCAACCGCCTACGATGAGCAGTTCTTC. Its translation: CASSQRRTSGATAYDEQFF. The chain combines TRBV4-2 with TRBJ2-1, with TRBD2 matching 12 bases. This CDR3 is built from 19 residues. Looked up from germline, CDR1 is LGHNA and CDR2 is YNFKEQ.

The table lists this clone with a count of one. One end of the junction fails to match germline, which may point to a read error. The same CDR3 arises from other DNA sequences in this sample as well. The genes are TRBV27 and TRBJ2-3; weak D call: TRBD2 (6 bases). The germline V gene has CDR1 MNHEY and CDR2 SMNVEV (reference sequence). This CDR3 contains 17 residues. CDR3 DNA: TGTGCCAGTAGTTTCCTAAGGGGAGCGGGTACCACAGATACGCAGTATTTT. Amino acids: CASSFLRGAGTTDTQYF.

This rearrangement joins TRBV6-5 to TRBJ2-1, with D possibly matching TRBD2 (7 bases). The CDR3 totals 14 residues. CDR1 and CDR2 (germline): MNHEY, SVGAGI. V shed 6 bases and J shed 10 bases, with 19 bases lying between them. In DNA form, the CDR3 reads TGTGCCAGCAGCGAAGGCGGGGGCTGGTGGGAGCAGTTCTTC. Its translation is CASSEGGGWWEQFF.

The chain has TRBV11-2 and TRBJ1-2; 8 bases fit TRBD1. Germline V lookup: CDR1 SGHAT, CDR2 FQNNGV. The trim removed 5 bases at V and 2 bases at J, leaving 4 bases unmatched. This CDR3 spans 14 amino acids. CDR3 sequence reads: CASSGQGRNYGYTF. The CDR3 coding sequence is TGTGCCAGCAGCGGACAGGGTAGAAACTATGGCTACACCTTC. Filled out from reference TRBV11-2 and TRBJ1-2, the complete variable domain reads EAGVAQSPRYKIIEKRQSVAFWCNPISGHATLYWYQQILGQGPKLLIQFQNNGVVDDSQLPKDRFSAERLKGVDSTLKIQPAKLEDSAVYLCASSGQGRNYGYTFGSGTRLTVV.

This chain links TRBV6-5 with TRBJ2-5, with D possibly TRBD2 on 7 matching bases. The germline gives CDR1 MNHEY, CDR2 SVGAGI. Trimming removed 6 bases at V and 5 bases at J, with 19 bases between. There are 15 residues in the CDR3. The CDR3: CASSQEWGRGETQYF. CDR3 nucleotides: TGTGCCAGCAGCCAGGAGTGGGGGAGGGGGGAGACCCAGTACTTC.

This sequence joins TRBV4-1 and TRBJ1-6; perhaps TRBD1 as D (5 bases). Germline V gene sequence: CDR1 MGHRA, CDR2 YSYEKL. The CDR3 runs to 16 residues. V was clipped by 3 bases and J by 6 bases, with 15 bases between them. Written as DNA, the CDR3 is TGCGCCAGCAGCCATATGACAGTTGATCTTAATTCACCCCTCCACTTT. This encodes CASSHMTVDLNSPLHF.

The J gene is TRBJ2-3, the V gene TRBV13, with D perhaps matching TRBD1 (6 bases). V was cut by 3 bases and J by 1 base, with 17 bases left in between. The CDR3 runs 17 residues. From germline, CDR1 is PRHDT and CDR2 FYEKMQ (reference sequence). The CDR3 here is CASSFSGVYTGTDTQYF. Here the CDR3 DNA reads TGTGCCAGCAGCTTTTCAGGGGTCTATACGGGCACAGATACGCAGTATTTT.

A single count supports this clone. The rearrangement links TRBV7-2 to TRBJ2-5; 7 nucleotides line up with TRBD2. The J call may be faulty, since TRBJ2-7 better matches the DNA end. The germline gives CDR1 SGHTA, CDR2 FQGNSA. The CDR3 has 15 amino acids. The CDR3 DNA reads as TGTGCCAGCAGCTTAGGTGGGAGGGCCTACTACGAGCAGTACTTC. Its translation: CASSLGGRAYYEQYF.

The CDR3 nucleotides are TGTGCCAGCAGACCAACCGATCAGGCCCAAGAGACCCAGTACTTC. The encoded protein is CASRPTDQAQETQYF. The chain is built from TRBV28 and TRBJ2-5; D is undetermined. V lost 6 bases and J 1 base, leaving 15 bases between the germline ends. Germline V gene data show CDR1 as MDHEN and CDR2 as SYDVKM. The CDR3 totals 15 residues.

This clone has only a few counts. Here the CDR3 DNA reads TGTGCCTGGAGGTTGCGGATCACGAGGACCGGGGAGCTGTTTTTT. It yields the protein CAWRLRITRTGELFF. V gene TRBV30 combines with J gene TRBJ2-2; D is ambiguous. The CDR3 covers 15 residues. Trimming took off 3 bases at V and 5 bases at J, with 16 bases between the two ends. Germline-derived CDR1 and CDR2 are GTSNPN and SVGIG (reference sequence).

J is TRBJ1-4 and V is TRBV7-9; 9 nucleotides align to TRBD1. V was pared by 5 bases and J by 1 base, with 8 bases of the junction left unmatched. Looked up from germline, CDR1 is SEHNR and CDR2 is FQNEAQ (reference sequence). This CDR3 is built from 17 residues. The DNA of the CDR3 is TGTGCCAGCAGCCTGATGGACAGGGGTATAACTAATGAAAAACTGTTTTTT. It yields the protein CASSLMDRGITNEKLFF.

The V and J genes are TRBV5-1 and TRBJ1-1, with D maybe TRBD1 (6 bases). The CDR3 spans 14 residues. V dropped 0 bases and J dropped 1 base, with 7 bases sitting between them. The germline V gene has CDR1 SGHRS and CDR2 YFSETQ. This CDR3 reads CASSLVGANTEAFF. CDR3 coding DNA: TGCGCCAGCAGCTTGGTGGGGGCGAACACTGAAGCTTTCTTT.

The J gene is TRBJ2-1, the V gene TRBV4-1, with D possibly being TRBD2 (7 bases). V lost 5 bases and J 7 bases, leaving 18 bases between the germline ends. Germline-derived CDR1 and CDR2 are MGHRA and YSYEKL. The length of the CDR3 is 15 residues. The CDR3 is CASSTRGGGSNEQFF. CDR3 nucleotides: TGCGCCAGCAGCACACGCGGGGGCGGGAGTAATGAGCAGTTCTTC.

The chain is built from TRBV11-3 and TRBJ2-1, with TRBD2 matching over 13 bases. Germline assignment: CDR1 SGHNT and CDR2 YENEEA. V lost 5 bases to trimming and J lost 6 bases; unmatched junction nucleotides: 7. The CDR3 loop spans 16 amino acids. CDR3 residues: CASSDGLAGVGNEQFF. CDR3 DNA sequence: TGTGCCAGCAGCGATGGACTAGCGGGAGTCGGCAATGAGCAGTTCTTC.

This sequence joins TRBV5-8 and TRBJ2-2; 9 bases fit TRBD1. The germline CDR1 and CDR2 sequences are SGHTS and YDEGEE. V was clipped by 4 bases and J by 4 bases; unmatched bases: 5. The CDR3 loop spans 15 amino acids. The CDR3 loop reads CASSPTGGSTGELFF. The CDR3, as DNA: TGTGCCAGCAGCCCGACAGGGGGGAGCACCGGGGAGCTGTTTTTT.

This clone occurred a few times. CDR3 nucleotide sequence: TGTGCCAGCAGCTTAGCGGGGGGACAGGGTCCCGGGGAGCTGTTTTTT. Residues: CASSLAGGQGPGELFF. The chain combines TRBV7-8 with TRBJ2-2; 9 bases line up with TRBD1. Unmatched junction bases numbered 5, after V lost 0 bases and J lost 6 bases. Germline CDR1 is SGHVS and CDR2 is FQNEAQ. The CDR3 is made up of 16 amino acids.

The rearrangement links TRBV5-1 to TRBJ2-5; weak D call: TRBD2 (6 bases). The V end lost 4 bases, the J end lost 5 bases, and 15 bases lay between the germline ends. This CDR3 comprises 14 residues. Germline V lookup: CDR1 SGHRS, CDR2 YFSETQ. This CDR3 is CASSPSTRGETQYF. The CDR3 nucleotides read TGCGCCAGCAGCCCGTCGACTAGAGGGGAGACCCAGTACTTC. Combining the CDR3 with reference TRBV5-1 and TRBJ2-5 gives the whole variable domain KAGVTQTPRYLIKTRGQQVTLSCSPISGHRSVSWYQQTPGQGLQFLFEYFSETQRNKGNFPGRFSGRQFSNSRSEMNVSTLELGDSALYLCASSPSTRGETQYFGPGTRLLVL.

The V gene is TRBV30, the J gene TRBJ1-2, with unresolved D. Germline CDR1 reads GTSNPN; CDR2 reads SVGIG (reference sequence). The CDR3 spans 12 residues. V was trimmed by 5 bases and J by 7 bases, leaving 14 bases between them. CDR3 DNA: TGTGCCTGGGAGGTCGAGGCGGCTGGCTACACCTTC. Protein sequence: CAWEVEAAGYTF.

The chain carries TRBV9 and TRBJ1-1, with D perhaps TRBD1 (5 bases). V was clipped by 2 bases and J by 1 base, with 12 bases between them. The CDR3 length is 15 residues. Germline-derived CDR1 and CDR2 are SGDLS and YYNGEE. CDR3 DNA sequence: TGTGCCAGCAGCGTCCCCGGGACTGGGAACACTGAAGCTTTCTTT. Its translation is CASSVPGTGNTEAFF.

V and J are TRBV23-1 and TRBJ2-1; a weak D match, TRBD2 (7 bases). TRBV23-1 is designated an ORF whose function remains uncertain. The CDR3 length is 17 residues. The germline V and J ends were trimmed by 0 bases and 7 bases, with 19 bases remaining between them. Here the CDR3 DNA reads TGCGCCAGCAGTCAATCGCCAGGGAGGGGGGACCATAATGAGCAGTTCTTC. It specifies CASSQSPGRGDHNEQFF.

CDR3 nucleotide sequence: TGTGCCAGCAGCGTAGGAGTATCTAGCGGGAGTTACAATGAGCAGTTCTTC. It codes for CASSVGVSSGSYNEQFF. The genes are TRBV9 and TRBJ2-1; TRBD2 matches 10 bases. V dropped 0 bases and J dropped 4; count of bases not matched to a gene: 7. Germline lookup yields CDR1 SGDLS and CDR2 YYNGEE. The CDR3 totals 17 residues.

J is TRBJ2-3 and V is TRBV27, with D maybe TRBD2 (5 bases). V lost 8 bases, J lost 4 bases, and 19 bases lay in between. CDR3 length: 15 residues. Germline CDR1 reads MNHEY; CDR2 reads SMNVEV (reference sequence). The CDR3 region has the DNA TGTGCCAGCTTCGAAACTTGGACTCGCCCAGATACGCAGTATTTT. Residues: CASFETWTRPDTQYF.

The rearrangement joins TRBV19 to TRBJ2-1; D uncertain. Per the germline V gene, CDR1 is LNHDA and CDR2 is SQIVND (reference sequence). V lost 3 bases and J lost 7, with 10 bases in between. This CDR3 is built from 13 residues. The CDR3 protein is CASSITGWNEQFF. In DNA, the CDR3 is TGTGCCAGTAGTATTACCGGGTGGAATGAGCAGTTCTTC.

V usage is TRBV11-3 and J usage is TRBJ2-3, with D perhaps TRBD2 (5 bases). The CDR3 contains 12 residues. Germline CDR1 reads SGHNT; CDR2 reads YENEEA. V gave up 2 bases and J gave up 8 bases, with 8 bases separating them. CDR3 region: CASSLIGGTQYF. Here the CDR3 DNA reads TGTGCCAGCAGCTTAATAGGAGGTACGCAGTATTTT.

This clone was picked up one time. V and J are TRBV5-4 and TRBJ1-2; 8 positions agree with TRBD1. The CDR3 runs 13 residues. The J segment lost 10 bases and the V segment lost 2 bases, leaving 7 bases of the junction unmatched. Germline CDR1 is SGHNT and CDR2 is YYREEE (reference sequence). The CDR3 nucleotides read TGTGCCAGCAGCTTCTTGGGACAGGTTTACTACACCTTC. It codes for CASSFLGQVYYTF.